These 32 T cell receptor beta chains share one sample of origin, sequenced in a study of blood T cell repertoires in COVID-19. The table came from immunoSEQ multiplex PCR; TCRdb's copy has only in-frame clones and leaves some out. The data hold some 200,000 clones, with about four fifths observed a single time. The source material was peripheral blood. These receptors were obtained from a woman between 35 and 50 years old with acute or convalescent COVID-19.

The table lists this clone with a few counts. This chain's CDR3 is CASSQDGTGITEAFF. The CDR3 bases are TGCGCCAGCAGCCAAGATGGGACAGGGATAACTGAAGCTTTCTTT. The V and J genes are TRBV4-1 and TRBJ1-1; 9 bases align to TRBD1. The ends lost 0 bases at V and 5 bases at J; junction bases unmatched: 4. The germline V gene has CDR1 MGHRA and CDR2 YSYEKL. This CDR3 spans 15 amino acids.

CDR3: CASSLEVDQPQHF. In DNA form, the CDR3 reads TGTGCCAGCAGCTTGGAGGTGGATCAGCCCCAGCATTTT. The chain joins TRBV7-9 to TRBJ1-5; D gene unclear. V was trimmed by 3 bases and J by 5 bases, leaving 8 bases between them. This CDR3 has 13 amino acids. Looked up from germline, CDR1 is SEHNR and CDR2 is FQNEAQ (reference sequence).

The rearrangement joins TRBV10-3 to TRBJ1-5, with 8 nucleotides matching TRBD1. CDR3 size: 17 residues. The germline V gene encodes CDR1 ENHRY and CDR2 SYGVKD. V dropped 0 bases and J dropped 2; count of bases not matched to a gene: 6. DNA for the CDR3: TGTGCCATCAGTGAGTCAAGGGGGGGACAGGGCAATCAGCCCCAGCATTTT. This translates into CAISESRGGQGNQPQHF.

This sequence joins TRBV6-6 and TRBJ2-5; 9 bases match TRBD2. The trim removed 4 bases at V and 2 bases at J, leaving 5 bases unmatched. Germline V CDR1 and CDR2: MNHNY, SVGAGI (reference sequence). The CDR3 covers 15 residues. The CDR3 DNA follows: TGTGCCAGCAGTTCAGCCCTAGCGGGGCAAGAGACCCAGTACTTC. Translating it yields CASSSALAGQETQYF.

V and J are TRBV30 and TRBJ1-1, with 10 bases matching TRBD1. The CDR3 totals 14 residues. V lost 2 bases and J lost 8; bases outside the gene matches: 8. Germline loops: CDR1 GTSNPN, CDR2 SVGIG (reference sequence). The CDR3 DNA reads as TGTGCCTGGAGTCTGGGACAGGGGTCCCTAGAAGCTTTCTTT. Translated: CAWSLGQGSLEAFF.

This clone was counted once. The J gene is TRBJ2-6, the V gene TRBV27, with a weak D call TRBD2 (5 bases). CDR3 length: 15 residues. CDR1 and CDR2 (germline): MNHEY, SMNVEV (reference sequence). Trimming took off 2 bases at V and 7 bases at J, with 12 bases between the two ends. The CDR3 bases are TGTGCCAGCAGTTTAATGGGTCGGGGAGCCAACGTCCTGACTTTC. This gives the protein CASSLMGRGANVLTF.

CDR3 DNA: TGTGCCAGCAGCTTCACGCGAAATCGGGACGAGCAGTACTTC. Protein product: CASSFTRNRDEQYF. The chain has TRBV7-9 and TRBJ2-7; D not certain. In germline, CDR1 is SEHNR, CDR2 FQNEAQ (reference sequence). Trimming shortened V by 3 bases and J by 5 bases, and 14 bases separated the two germline ends. The CDR3 has 14 amino acids.

The rearrangement uses TRBV19 and TRBJ1-2, with TRBD1 matching over 7 bases. The germline gives CDR1 LNHDA, CDR2 SQIVND (reference sequence). V dropped 8 bases and J dropped 4; count of bases not matched to a gene: 13. This CDR3 spans 15 amino acids. The CDR3 nucleotides are TGTGCCAGTCGCACAGGGGATTCCACCCTCTATGGCTACACCTTC. It encodes CASRTGDSTLYGYTF.

V gene TRBV12-3 or TRBV12-4 combines with J gene TRBJ1-2; maybe TRBD1 (5 bases). CDR3 size: 11 residues. With 8 bases removed from V and 3 bases from J, the gap between germline ends came to 7 bases. CDR3 amino acids: CASRQYYGYTF. The CDR3 DNA sequence: TGTGCCAGCCGACAGTACTATGGCTACACCTTC.

The chain uses TRBV9 and TRBJ1-1, with D hard to call. The CDR3 contains 14 residues. Germline V CDR1 and CDR2: SGDLS, YYNGEE. Trimming stripped 0 bases from V and 0 bases from J, with 6 bases between. CDR3 coding DNA: TGTGCCAGCAGCGTAGCCGGGTTGAACACTGAAGCTTTCTTT. Protein product: CASSVAGLNTEAFF.

The chain links TRBV12-5 to TRBJ1-1, with 9 nucleotides matching TRBD1. Germline assignment: CDR1 LGHNT and CDR2 FRNRAP. J was trimmed by 5 bases and V by 6 bases; bases with no gene match: 7. CDR3 length: 14 amino acids. The CDR3 DNA is TGTGCTAGTGGCCGGGGACAGGGAGAAACTGAAGCTTTCTTT. The encoded protein is CASGRGQGETEAFF.

The chain carries TRBV2 and TRBJ1-1; 8 bases are shared with TRBD1. The CDR3 totals 14 residues. Germline CDR1 SNHLY, CDR2 FYNNEI. V gave up 7 bases and J gave up 0 bases; unmatched junction bases: 4. The CDR3 is CASTGGSLNTEAFF. The CDR3 DNA sequence: TGTGCCAGCACAGGGGGCAGCTTGAACACTGAAGCTTTCTTT.

The chain is built from TRBV15 and TRBJ2-2, with D perhaps TRBD2 (6 bases). The V gene lost 1 base and the J gene lost 3 bases, with 9 bases spanning the gap. Looked up from germline, CDR1 is LNHNV and CDR2 is YYDKDF (reference sequence). The CDR3 runs to 15 residues. For the CDR3, the DNA is TGTGCCACCAGCAGAGGACTAGACCACACCGGGGAGCTGTTTTTT. Encoded protein: CATSRGLDHTGELFF.

The chain recombines TRBV5-6 with TRBJ1-3; 8 positions agree with TRBD1. Germline lookup yields CDR1 SGHDT and CDR2 YYEEEE. This CDR3 has 14 residues. The J segment lost 4 bases and the V segment lost 3 bases, leaving 3 bases of the junction unmatched. CDR3 bases: TGTGCCAGCAGCTCCAGGGGGCTCGGAAACACCATATATTTT. It encodes CASSSRGLGNTIYF.

The chain uses TRBV29-1 and TRBJ1-1; 7 bases are shared with TRBD1. Germline V gene data show CDR1 as SQVTM and CDR2 as ANQGSEA. This CDR3 contains 13 residues. V gave up 7 bases and J gave up 2 bases; unmatched junction bases: 7. DNA of the CDR3: TGCAGCGCTCGAGGACAGGTCAACACTGAAGCTTTCTTT. Translated: CSARGQVNTEAFF.

The V gene is TRBV5-1, the J gene TRBJ2-5, with TRBD1 identical over 12 bases. CDR3 length equals 16 residues. V was clipped by 0 bases and J by 7 bases; unmatched bases: 7. Germline V lookup: CDR1 SGHRS, CDR2 YFSETQ. The CDR3, as DNA: TGCGCCAGCAGCTTGGCTTGGGACAGGGGGCTTGTGACCCAGTACTTC. Protein: CASSLAWDRGLVTQYF.

The chain recombines TRBV28 with TRBJ2-1; 7 nucleotides line up with TRBD1. With V trimmed by 4 bases and J by 7 bases, 7 bases remained unmatched. Germline loops: CDR1 MDHEN, CDR2 SYDVKM. CDR3 length: 14 residues. The chain's CDR3 is CASSYRGDLNEQFF. The CDR3 DNA reads TGTGCCAGCAGTTACAGGGGCGATTTGAATGAGCAGTTCTTC.

The chain recombines TRBV5-1 with TRBJ2-3; the D gene is possibly TRBD1 (5 bases). This CDR3 contains 17 residues. Germline CDR1 is SGHRS and CDR2 is YFSETQ. Trimming took 1 base from V and 2 from J, leaving 17 bases between them. CDR3 in DNA: TGCGCCAGCAGCTTGTTACCGCCCGACAGTCCCACAGATACGCAGTATTTT. Translating gives CASSLLPPDSPTDTQYF.

The chain carries TRBV9 and TRBJ2-7, with D possibly TRBD1 on 6 matching bases. V lost 3 bases and J lost 3, with 10 bases in between. The CDR3 runs 13 residues. From germline, CDR1 is SGDLS and CDR2 YYNGEE. The CDR3 region is CASSGQASYEQYF. Written as DNA, the CDR3 is TGTGCCAGCAGCGGACAGGCTAGCTACGAGCAGTACTTC.

This chain links TRBV30 with TRBJ2-1; D is uncertain. The CDR3 has 12 amino acids. Looked up from germline, CDR1 is GTSNPN and CDR2 is SVGIG (reference sequence). The V gene lost 2 bases and the J gene lost 4 bases, with 6 bases spanning the gap. CDR3 DNA sequence: TGTGCCTGGAGTAGTACTTACAATGAGCAGTTCTTC. As protein: CAWSSTYNEQFF. Using reference TRBV30 and TRBJ2-1 for the parts outside the CDR3, the full variable domain is SQTIHQWPATLVQPVGSPLSLECTVEGTSNPNLYWYRQAAGRGLQLLFYSVGIGQISSEVPQNLSASRPQDRQFILSSKKLLLSDSGFYLCAWSSTYNEQFFGPGTRLTVL.

The genes are TRBV27 and TRBJ2-7; 11 nucleotides match TRBD1. Trimming removed 5 bases from V and 6 bases from J; junction bases left unmatched: 6. Germline values: CDR1 MNHEY, CDR2 SMNVEV (reference sequence). The length of the CDR3 is 14 residues. The CDR3 spells CASSDTGTGGEQYF. CDR3 nucleotide sequence: TGTGCCAGCAGTGACACCGGGACAGGGGGCGAGCAGTACTTC.

On this clone itself: At one boundary the junction diverges from the germline segment, which might be a read error. The V call is TRBV28, the J call TRBJ2-7; 9 bases line up with TRBD2. In germline, CDR1 is MDHEN, CDR2 SYDVKM. The CDR3 is 13 amino acids. CDR3 bases: TGTGCCAGCAGTTCCCCTGCCATGAGCGGGGGGTCCTTC. Its translation is CASSSPAMSGGSF.

The chain combines TRBV6-5 with TRBJ1-2; D not resolved. Germline CDR1 reads MNHEY; CDR2 reads SVGAGI. The CDR3 runs to 15 residues. V was shortened by 2 bases and J by 4 bases, with 14 bases between the two germline ends. The CDR3 spells CASSYVAGGLYGYTF. CDR3 DNA: TGTGCCAGCAGTTACGTGGCCGGCGGCCTCTATGGCTACACCTTC.

The rearrangement uses TRBV7-2 and TRBJ2-7; 7 bases map to TRBD1. Germline CDR1 is SGHTA and CDR2 is FQGNSA. V shed 0 bases and J 0 bases; nucleotides not matched to a gene: 2. This CDR3 contains 15 residues. Written as DNA, the CDR3 is TGTGCCAGCAGCTTAGCCGGGACAGACTCCTACGAGCAGTACTTC. This sequence encodes CASSLAGTDSYEQYF.

The V call is TRBV7-9, the J call TRBJ1-2; D unresolved. Trimming cost V 1 base and J 8 bases, with 5 bases left between them. Germline V gene data show CDR1 as SEHNR and CDR2 as FQNEAQ (reference sequence). There are 11 residues in the CDR3. In DNA form, the CDR3 reads TGTGCCAGCAGCTTAGAAAGCGGCTACACCTTC. Its protein is CASSLESGYTF. Drawing the rest from reference TRBV7-9 and TRBJ1-2, the complete variable domain is DTGVSQNPRHKITKRGQNVTFRCDPISEHNRLYWYRQTLGQGPEFLTYFQNEAQLEKSRLLSDRFSAERPKGSFSTLEIQRTEQGDSAMYLCASSLESGYTFGSGTRLTVV.

V and J are TRBV9 and TRBJ1-1; tentatively, D is TRBD1 (5 bases). V lost 3 bases to trimming and J lost 5 bases, with 17 bases between them. The CDR3 loop spans 15 amino acids. In germline, CDR1 is SGDLS, CDR2 YYNGEE. The CDR3 bases are TGTGCCAGCAGCGAGACGACCGGGGCGGGAACTGAAGCTTTCTTT. Its protein product is CASSETTGAGTEAFF.

The gene calls are TRBV5-1 and TRBJ2-3, with TRBD2 matching over 8 bases. This CDR3 contains 16 residues. CDR1 is SGHRS, CDR2 YFSETQ, per germline. V dropped 4 bases and J dropped 4; count of bases not matched to a gene: 11. Here the CDR3 DNA reads TGCGCCAGCAGCGATGGAGCGGGAGTCCCCGCAGATACGCAGTATTTT. Protein sequence: CASSDGAGVPADTQYF.

This chain uses TRBV11-2 with TRBJ2-5; 9 bases agree with TRBD1. The length of the CDR3 is 15 residues. The germline V gene encodes CDR1 SGHAT and CDR2 FQNNGV. V gave up 6 bases and J gave up 7 bases; unmatched junction bases: 12. The CDR3 spells CASSPRRDRVGTQYF. DNA for the CDR3: TGTGCCAGCAGTCCCCGGAGGGACAGGGTTGGGACCCAGTACTTC. Complete variable domain (other parts from reference TRBV11-2 and TRBJ2-5): EAGVAQSPRYKIIEKRQSVAFWCNPISGHATLYWYQQILGQGPKLLIQFQNNGVVDDSQLPKDRFSAERLKGVDSTLKIQPAKLEDSAVYLCASSPRRDRVGTQYFGPGTRLLVL.

V usage is TRBV28 and J usage is TRBJ2-7, with 7 bases aligning to TRBD2. CDR1 MDHEN and CDR2 SYDVKM come from the germline V gene. The CDR3 is 12 amino acids. The V and J ends lost 8 bases and 3 bases, in that order; junction bases with no gene match: 4. This chain's CDR3 is CASGRGNYEQYF. The CDR3 DNA follows: TGTGCCAGCGGGAGGGGAAACTACGAGCAGTACTTC.

The chain combines TRBV5-1 with TRBJ2-7; D is possibly TRBD1 (5 bases). The CDR3 is made up of 13 amino acids. Trimming removed 0 bases at V and 6 bases at J, with 10 bases between. CDR1 is SGHRS, CDR2 YFSETQ, per germline. For the CDR3, the DNA is TGCGCCAGCAGCTTGGGATCAGGGCGCGAGCAGTACTTC. Protein: CASSLGSGREQYF.

The genes are TRBV19 and TRBJ2-3, with no clear D. This CDR3 region has 14 residues. The V end lost 3 bases, the J end lost 4 bases, and 11 bases lay between the germline ends. The germline CDR1 and CDR2 sequences are LNHDA and SQIVND (reference sequence). CDR3 nucleotide sequence: TGTGCCAGTAGTATTGGGCAGGCCCCAGATACGCAGTATTTT. This translates into CASSIGQAPDTQYF.

The J gene is TRBJ1-1, the V gene TRBV4-2; D perhaps matches TRBD1 (5 bases). Trimming cost V 5 bases and J 6 bases, with 19 bases left between them. CDR1 and CDR2 from the germline V gene are LGHNA and YNFKEQ. This CDR3 contains 15 residues. CDR3 sequence: CASSIRYGQGAEAFF. The CDR3 DNA follows: TGTGCCAGCAGCATCCGGTACGGCCAGGGCGCTGAAGCTTTCTTT.